A single sample gave rise to the 20 T cell receptor beta chains below, sequenced in a study of cytomegalovirus exposure and HLA in healthy donors. PCR amplification relied on 60 Vbeta primers (plus 13 Jbeta primers). This table comes from immunoSEQ multiplex PCR, and its TCRdb copy is limited to in-frame clones, with some not included. Among fewer than 200,000 clones, about four fifths were seen once, and the ten largest hold about 1.5%. Sequencing was done on a sample of PBMCs. Receptors were obtained from a male donor in good health and CMV-seronegative.

This clone was seen only once. The chain combines TRBV6-5 with TRBJ1-1, with a possible D match to TRBD1 (6 bases). Germline-derived CDR1 and CDR2 are MNHEY and SVGAGI. The CDR3 has 13 residues. V lost 6 bases, J lost 3 bases, and 11 bases lay in between. The CDR3 is CASRLQGYTEAFF. The CDR3 DNA is TGTGCCAGCAGATTACAGGGATACACTGAAGCTTTCTTT.

The chain recombines TRBV18 with TRBJ2-7, with D tentatively TRBD2 (7 bases). Germline lookup yields CDR1 KGHSH and CDR2 LQKENI. Trimming took 6 bases from V and 0 from J, leaving 24 bases between them. CDR3 length: 18 amino acids. The CDR3, as DNA: TGTGCCAGCTCCGCAAAATTGGGGGGGCAGCGCCTCTCCTACGAGCAGTACTTC. Translated, it gives CASSAKLGGQRLSYEQYF.

In its sample, this clone was seen a few times. The rearrangement links TRBV5-4 to TRBJ2-1; 8 nucleotides line up with TRBD2. The CDR3 runs to 19 residues. With 1 base clipped from V and 2 bases from J, the junction kept 14 bases outside the gene matches. Germline CDR1 is SGHNT and CDR2 is YYREEE (reference sequence). The CDR3 nucleotides read TGTGCCAGCAGCTTGTCGGGTCTAGCGGGCGGGGGGCCCTACAATGAGCAGTTCTTC. This codes for CASSLSGLAGGGPYNEQFF.

The CDR3 here is CSVQGADYNEQFF. CDR3 DNA sequence: TGCAGCGTTCAGGGGGCGGACTACAATGAGCAGTTCTTC. The chain joins TRBV29-1 to TRBJ2-1; TRBD1 agrees at 8 bases. V lost 5 bases and J lost 3; bases outside the gene matches: 3. The germline V gene has CDR1 SQVTM and CDR2 ANQGSEA. The CDR3 has 13 amino acids.

This clone was counted once. The chain combines TRBV6-1 with TRBJ1-2; TRBD1 matches 7 bases. Germline values: CDR1 MNHNS, CDR2 SASEGT. V gave up 8 bases and J gave up 4 bases; unmatched junction bases: 7. There are 13 residues in the CDR3. The CDR3 DNA reads TGTGCCAGCCGATCGACAGGGTCCTATGGCTACACCTTC. Its protein is CASRSTGSYGYTF.

The chain uses TRBV4-1 and TRBJ1-1, with a tentative D call TRBD1 (6 bases). V lost 4 bases to trimming and J lost 6 bases, with 21 bases between them. Germline V CDR1 and CDR2: MGHRA, YSYEKL. The CDR3 runs 16 residues. CDR3 in DNA: TGCGCCAGCAGCCTCCCTCGAGGGGGTGGCTGGCCTGAAGCTTTCTTT. It codes for CASSLPRGGGWPEAFF.

The chain carries TRBV7-2 and TRBJ2-1, with 8 nucleotides matching TRBD2. Germline loops: CDR1 SGHTA, CDR2 FQGNSA. V lost 1 base to trimming and J lost 13 bases; unmatched junction nucleotides: 12. The CDR3 loop spans 15 amino acids. CDR3 region: CASSLEAGTRRAQFF. The DNA of the CDR3 is TGTGCCAGCAGCTTAGAGGCGGGGACTAGAAGGGCACAGTTCTTC.

The chain couples TRBV7-6 to TRBJ2-7; weak D call: TRBD2 (6 bases). CDR1 and CDR2 from the germline V gene are SGHVS and FNYEAQ. This CDR3 contains 16 residues. V lost 0 bases, J lost 0 bases, and 12 bases lay in between. CDR3 in amino acids: CASSLASVGGSYEQYF. Written as DNA, the CDR3 is TGTGCCAGCAGCTTAGCGTCTGTCGGGGGCTCCTACGAGCAGTACTTC.

The chain has TRBV19 and TRBJ1-1, with a weak D call TRBD1 (6 bases). V lost 2 bases and J lost 3, with 13 bases in between. CDR3 size: 15 residues. The germline CDR1 and CDR2 sequences are LNHDA and SQIVND (reference sequence). The CDR3 here is CASSIIGSGDTEAFF. In nucleotides, the CDR3 is TGTGCCAGTAGTATAATAGGGTCAGGGGACACTGAAGCTTTCTTT.

This chain joins TRBV14 and TRBJ1-2; D might be TRBD1 (5 bases). CDR1 SGHDN and CDR2 FVKESK come from the germline V gene. V lost 2 bases and J lost 4, with 8 bases in between. The CDR3 consists of 13 residues. Written as DNA, the CDR3 is TGTGCCAGCAGCCAACAGGGTGTCTATGGCTACACCTTC. Translating gives CASSQQGVYGYTF.

This clone was found a few times. This chain connects TRBV9 to TRBJ2-3; 7 bases align to TRBD2. This CDR3 has 15 residues. Per the germline V gene, CDR1 is SGDLS and CDR2 is YYNGEE. After removal of 4 bases from V and 6 bases from J, the junction contained 11 bases not matched to a gene. In DNA form, the CDR3 reads TGTGCCAGCAGCCCCGAAGGGACTATTGTGGATACGCAGTATTTT. This translates into CASSPEGTIVDTQYF.

This clone came up a few times. The V call is TRBV10-3, the J call TRBJ2-7; the match to TRBD2 covers 9 bases. In germline, CDR1 is ENHRY, CDR2 SYGVKD. With 4 bases clipped from V and 5 bases from J, the junction kept 9 bases outside the gene matches. There are 15 residues in the CDR3. CDR3 amino acids: CAISGRAGGSHEQYF. The CDR3 DNA follows: TGTGCCATCAGTGGCAGAGCGGGGGGTTCCCACGAGCAGTACTTC.

The chain couples TRBV5-4 to TRBJ2-1; 10 nucleotides agree with TRBD2. The V and J ends lost 1 base and 7 bases, in that order; junction bases with no gene match: 11. The CDR3 has 17 amino acids. Germline-derived CDR1 and CDR2 are SGHNT and YYREEE (reference sequence). The CDR3 loop is CASSLYGRTSGENEQFF. The CDR3 region has the DNA TGTGCCAGCAGCTTGTATGGTAGGACTAGCGGTGAGAATGAGCAGTTCTTC.

The chain couples TRBV18 to TRBJ1-1; 7 bases match TRBD1. Germline V lookup: CDR1 KGHSH, CDR2 LQKENI. Losses at the gene ends were 2 bases for V and 4 bases for J; bases not matched to a gene: 10. The CDR3 is 16 residues long. CDR3 residues: CASSPSHRGPGTEAFF. CDR3 DNA sequence: TGTGCCAGCTCACCATCACACAGGGGACCCGGCACTGAAGCTTTCTTT. Filled out from reference TRBV18 and TRBJ1-1, the complete variable domain reads NAGVMQNPRHLVRRRGQEARLRCSPMKGHSHVYWYRQLPEEGLKFMVYLQKENIIDESGMPKERFSAEFPKEGPSILRIQQVVRGDSAAYFCASSPSHRGPGTEAFFGQGTRLTVV.

The chain uses TRBV9 and TRBJ1-3; the D is unclear. CDR1 SGDLS and CDR2 YYNGEE come from the germline V gene. The ends were cut back, 2 bases at V and 0 bases at J, with 12 bases in the middle. The CDR3 totals 16 residues. CDR3 DNA sequence: TGTGCCAGCAGCGTCTTCCTACAGCCCTCTGGAAACACCATATATTTT. Translating it yields CASSVFLQPSGNTIYF.

This chain joins TRBV12-5 and TRBJ2-2; 7 nucleotides agree with TRBD1. V dropped 5 bases and J dropped 5; count of bases not matched to a gene: 8. Germline-derived CDR1 and CDR2 are LGHNT and FRNRAP. The CDR3 length is 15 residues. The CDR3 coding sequence is TGTGCTAGTGGTACAGGACAGGTGGGGACCGGGGAGCTGTTTTTT. Translating it yields CASGTGQVGTGELFF.

This sequence joins TRBV12-5 and TRBJ1-1; no firm D call. The CDR3 runs 17 residues. From germline, CDR1 is LGHNT and CDR2 FRNRAP. V lost 0 bases and J 1 base, leaving 15 bases between the germline ends. Written as DNA, the CDR3 is TGTGCTAGTGGTTTGGTACACGTGGCCAGTTCGAACACTGAAGCTTTCTTT. Its protein product is CASGLVHVASSNTEAFF.

This clone was seen just once. The chain has TRBV19 and TRBJ2-5; 8 positions match TRBD1. This CDR3 contains 17 residues. Germline CDR1 reads LNHDA; CDR2 reads SQIVND (reference sequence). V shed 4 bases, J shed 1 base, and the junction held 11 bases outside the gene matches. The CDR3: CASSRRTGHSTQETQYF. In DNA, the CDR3 is TGTGCCAGTAGTAGACGGACAGGGCACTCCACCCAAGAGACCCAGTACTTC.

The rearrangement uses TRBV27 and TRBJ2-1, with a weak D call TRBD2 (6 bases). V was trimmed by 8 bases and J by 7 bases, leaving 18 bases between them. This CDR3 is 14 amino acids long. Germline CDR1 and CDR2: MNHEY and SMNVEV (reference sequence). The CDR3 nucleotides read TGTGCCAGCTGCCTCGGAGGGCCGGGAAATGAGCAGTTCTTC. Its protein is CASCLGGPGNEQFF.

The V and J genes are TRBV6-5 and TRBJ2-5; 9 positions match TRBD1. The germline V gene has CDR1 MNHEY and CDR2 SVGAGI. V dropped 6 bases and J dropped 6; count of bases not matched to a gene: 8. The length of the CDR3 is 14 residues. The CDR3 region is CASSQTGGSKTQYF. CDR3 nucleotide sequence: TGTGCCAGCAGCCAAACAGGGGGCTCGAAGACCCAGTACTTC.